This T cell receptor beta chain was found in a study of circulating CD8 cells and anti-PD-1 response in melanoma. Background on the study: Treatment was intravenous nivolumab at 3 mg/kg every 2 weeks. Study results and limitations: The cohort mixed treatment-naive and previously treated patients. Only baseline and M1 samples entered the published repertoire comparisons.

This clonotype is categorized as large. Antigen specificity is unknown. The CDR3 extends over 15 amino acids. Trimming pared 4 bases from V and 5 bases from J, leaving 17 bases between. Per germline, CDR1 MNHEY and CDR2 SMNVEV (reference sequence). Live CD3+CD8+TCRalphabeta+ cells were sorted into four subsets by PD-1 and/or TIGIT. Using around 15 ng of total RNA, TCR libraries were made with the QIAseq Immune Repertoire TCR panel. TCRdb used MiXCR to reprocess the reads, holding one entry per CDR3 protein. The sample contains approximately 400 distinct CDR3 sequences, 6.5% of which appear only once. This TCR derives from a human donor with melanoma. The V and J genes are TRBV27 and TRBJ2-5, with D perhaps assigned TRBD1 or TRBD2 (5 bases each). Here the sequenced sample was CD8+ T cells from PBMCs, taken at baseline or after one month of anti-PD-1 therapy (not recorded which). The CDR3 DNA reads TGTGCCAGCAGTTCAACCGGGACCTACGGCGAGACCCAGTACTTC. Its protein product is CASSSTGTYGETQYF.